This T cell receptor (beta chain) was recorded in a study of blood T cell repertoires in COVID-19. The assay was immunoSEQ multiplex PCR, and TCRdb's table has in-frame clones only and misses some. The sample records 40,000 to 55,000 clones, 80% to 90% being singletons. Only one count was recorded for this clone. CDR1 and CDR2 from the germline V gene are SGDLS and YYNGEE. This CDR3 is 14 amino acids long. V was pared by 3 bases and J by 7 bases, with 16 bases between. The sequenced sample was peripheral blood. The TCR originated in a man aged 50 to 60 with active COVID-19. The rearrangement links TRBV9 to TRBJ1-2; perhaps TRBD1 as D (5 bases). DNA of the CDR3: TGTGCCAGCAGCGAGGGGCTGACAGTACGTGGCTACACCTTC. Residues: CASSEGLTVRGYTF.